The 18 T cell receptor beta chains listed next were all sequenced from one sample in a study of beta chain features in type 1 diabetes. No antigens are known for them. Study-wide results and limits: Across all four CD4+ subsets, people with type 1 diabetes showed modestly shorter TCRB CDR3s.

As every portion of the isolated RNA was reverse transcribed, the sequencing read expressed TCRB transcripts. Using immunoSEQ multiplex PCR, the repertoire was profiled, and TCRdb retains in-frame clones only, with some absent. The table records hundreds of thousands of clones, around 15% of them present only once. Sequencing was carried out using naive CD4+ T cells from blood. Receptors originate from a young man with type 1 diabetes.

This clone was picked up a small number of times. The chain links TRBV9 to TRBJ2-7, with D maybe TRBD1 (5 bases). CDR3 size: 13 residues. V shed 4 bases and J shed 6 bases, with 14 bases lying between them. The germline gives CDR1 SGDLS, CDR2 YYNGEE. DNA for the CDR3: TGTGCCAGCAGCCCAGGGTGGACGGGCGAGCAGTACTTC. Translated, it gives CASSPGWTGEQYF.

V is TRBV7-9 and J is TRBJ2-5, with D perhaps matching TRBD2 (5 bases). Germline V lookup: CDR1 SEHNR, CDR2 FQNEAQ (reference sequence). Deletions cut 5 bases from V and 2 bases from J, with 15 bases between. The CDR3 loop spans 15 amino acids. The CDR3 DNA reads as TGTGCCAGCAGCCCAAGCCCCCGGGGTCAAGAGACCCAGTACTTC. This translates into CASSPSPRGQETQYF.

A note on this clone: Other DNA sequences in the same sample also yield this CDR3. The chain carries TRBV7-9 and TRBJ1-1, with 7 bases matching TRBD1. The CDR3 loop spans 13 amino acids. Germline V gene lookup returns CDR1 SEHNR and CDR2 FQNEAQ (reference sequence). The ends lost 4 bases at V and 3 bases at J; junction bases unmatched: 2. The CDR3 reads CASSSRGDTEAFF. The CDR3 DNA follows: TGTGCCAGCAGCTCCAGGGGGGACACTGAAGCTTTCTTT.

This clone was seen only a few times. The DNA for the CDR3 is TGTGCCAGCAGCCACGCAGGCAATGAGCAGTTCTTC. This codes for CASSHAGNEQFF. This chain uses TRBV14 with TRBJ2-1; D gene unclear. V dropped 3 bases and J dropped 6 bases, with 6 bases sitting between them. Germline V lookup: CDR1 SGHDN, CDR2 FVKESK. The CDR3 covers 12 residues.

This clone has only a few counts. The CDR3 protein is CATIRPDRAYEQYF. The CDR3 DNA sequence: TGTGCCACCATCAGGCCGGACAGAGCCTACGAGCAGTACTTC. The V call is TRBV7-2, the J call TRBJ2-7, with D perhaps TRBD1 (6 bases). CDR1 SGHTA and CDR2 FQGNSA come from the germline V gene. CDR3 length: 14 residues. With 10 bases removed from V and 2 bases from J, the gap between germline ends came to 18 bases. Full variable domain (missing parts from reference TRBV7-2 and TRBJ2-7): GAGVSQSPSNKVTEKGKDVELRCDPISGHTALYWYRQSLGQGLEFLIYFQGNSAPDKSGLPSDRFSAERTGGSVSTLTIQRTQQEDSAVYLCATIRPDRAYEQYFGPGTRLTVT.

The table lists this clone with a few counts. The chain is built from TRBV29-1 and TRBJ2-3, with 7 bases lining up with TRBD2. This CDR3 spans 15 amino acids. CDR1 and CDR2 from the germline V gene are SQVTM and ANQGSEA. V shed 2 bases and J 1 base; nucleotides not matched to a gene: 6. The CDR3 nucleotides read TGCAGCGTTGAAAAGGCTAGCGGACGCACAGATACGCAGTATTTT. It translates to CSVEKASGRTDTQYF.

This clone was recorded a few times. V usage is TRBV11-2 and J usage is TRBJ2-7, with TRBD2 identical over 10 bases. Germline V gene sequence: CDR1 SGHAT, CDR2 FQNNGV. V was pared by 5 bases and J by 3 bases, with 4 bases of the junction left unmatched. The CDR3 length is 14 residues. The DNA for the CDR3 is TGTGCCAGCAGCCGGACTAGCGGCCACTACGAGCAGTACTTC. This codes for CASSRTSGHYEQYF.

This rearrangement joins TRBV28 to TRBJ2-1; D is undetermined. The CDR3 sequence is 13 residues long. The V end lost 6 bases, the J end lost 3 bases, and 9 bases lay between the germline ends. Germline lookup yields CDR1 MDHEN and CDR2 SYDVKM. In DNA form, the CDR3 reads TGTGCCAGCAGCCCAGCTAGCTACAATGAGCAGTTCTTC. Residues: CASSPASYNEQFF. Together with reference TRBV28 and TRBJ2-1, the CDR3 gives the full variable domain: DVKVTQSSRYLVKRTGEKVFLECVQDMDHENMFWYRQDPGLGLRLIYFSYDVKMKEKGDIPEGYSVSREKKERFSLILESASTNQTSMYLCASSPASYNEQFFGPGTRLTVL.

This clone was seen only a few times. The chain recombines TRBV9 with TRBJ2-1; 9 bases are a match to TRBD2. From germline, CDR1 is SGDLS and CDR2 YYNGEE. V was pared by 3 bases and J by 4 bases, with 8 bases of the junction left unmatched. This CDR3 is built from 16 residues. CDR3 residues: CASSARTSDHYNEQFF. CDR3 coding DNA: TGTGCCAGCAGCGCCCGGACTAGCGATCATTACAATGAGCAGTTCTTC. The complete variable domain, with remaining parts taken from reference TRBV9 and TRBJ2-1, reads DSGVTQTPKHLITATGQRVTLRCSPRSGDLSVYWYQQSLDQGLQFLIQYYNGEERAKGNILERFSAQQFPDLHSELNLSSLELGDSALYFCASSARTSDHYNEQFFGPGTRLTVL.

The V and J genes are TRBV11-2 and TRBJ1-2, with 7 bases that match TRBD1. V dropped 1 base and J dropped 2; count of bases not matched to a gene: 4. Germline values: CDR1 SGHAT, CDR2 FQNNGV. The CDR3 spans 15 residues. The CDR3 protein is CASSLGAGGNYGYTF. The CDR3, as DNA: TGTGCCAGCAGCTTAGGAGCAGGGGGGAACTATGGCTACACCTTC.

The chain combines TRBV30 with TRBJ2-2, with D perhaps matching TRBD1 or TRBD2 (5 bases each). Trimming removed 1 base at V and 4 bases at J, with 10 bases between. The CDR3 totals 14 residues. CDR1 is GTSNPN and CDR2 is SVGIG in the germline V gene (reference sequence). CDR3 DNA sequence: TGTGCCTGGAGTGAAGTTGGGGGCACCGGGGAGCTGTTTTTT. It specifies CAWSEVGGTGELFF.

This clone was observed a handful of times. The sample carries other DNA sequences with the same CDR3. The chain recombines TRBV7-3 with TRBJ1-1; D not resolved. The V end lost 3 bases, the J end lost 0 bases, and 8 bases lay between the germline ends. The CDR3 loop spans 14 amino acids. Germline CDR1 is SGHTA and CDR2 is FQGTGA. The CDR3 sequence: CASSLDGLNTEAFF. The CDR3 DNA sequence: TGTGCCAGCAGCTTGGACGGACTGAACACTGAAGCTTTCTTT.

This clone has just a few counts. The chain recombines TRBV28 with TRBJ1-5; 7 bases line up with TRBD1. The V and J ends lost 7 bases and 4 bases, in that order; junction bases with no gene match: 16. The CDR3 is 17 amino acids. Germline-derived CDR1 and CDR2 are MDHEN and SYDVKM. The CDR3 coding sequence is TGTGCCAGCACTCCCGACAGGGTCCCTTCGGGAAATCAGCCCCAGCATTTT. This sequence encodes CASTPDRVPSGNQPQHF.

V is TRBV6-1 and J is TRBJ2-2, with 10 bases that match TRBD1. This CDR3 is built from 16 residues. The V and J ends lost 4 bases and 4 bases, in that order; junction bases with no gene match: 6. CDR1 is MNHNS, CDR2 SASEGT, per germline. The CDR3 DNA sequence: TGTGCCAGCAGTGTTCCGGGACAGGGGCGCACCGGGGAGCTGTTTTTT. Amino acids: CASSVPGQGRTGELFF.

The chain carries TRBV29-1 and TRBJ2-1; 7 bases agree with TRBD1. The V and J ends lost 4 bases and 0 bases, in that order; junction bases with no gene match: 6. The germline CDR1 and CDR2 sequences are SQVTM and ANQGSEA. The CDR3 has 15 residues. In DNA form, the CDR3 reads TGCAGCGTTGGGACACAGGGGAGCTCCTACAATGAGCAGTTCTTC. It codes for CSVGTQGSSYNEQFF.

This clone showed up just a few times. Other DNA sequences in this sample translate to the same CDR3. The chain combines TRBV2 with TRBJ2-5; 7 bases line up with TRBD1. The ends lost 3 bases at V and 5 bases at J; junction bases unmatched: 3. The CDR3 totals 13 residues. Germline V gene lookup returns CDR1 SNHLY and CDR2 FYNNEI. The CDR3 sequence: CASSDGRGETQYF. The CDR3 nucleotides are TGTGCCAGCAGTGACGGCAGGGGGGAGACCCAGTACTTC.

The rearrangement links TRBV4-1 to TRBJ2-7; TRBD2 is a possible D gene (5 bases). From germline, CDR1 is MGHRA and CDR2 YSYEKL. The ends were cut back, 1 base at V and 13 bases at J, with 11 bases in the middle. The CDR3 covers 11 residues. The CDR3 DNA is TGCGCCAGCAGCCAAGGTGAGCGGCTATACTTC. Protein product: CASSQGERLYF.

This rearrangement joins TRBV11-2 to TRBJ1-2, with 7 bases fitting TRBD1. Trimming took 5 bases from V and 4 from J; bases not matched to a gene: 7. The CDR3 has 14 amino acids. Germline V lookup: CDR1 SGHAT, CDR2 FQNNGV. The CDR3 spells CASSDRDRTYGYTF. The CDR3, as DNA: TGTGCCAGCAGCGACCGGGACAGAACCTATGGCTACACCTTC.